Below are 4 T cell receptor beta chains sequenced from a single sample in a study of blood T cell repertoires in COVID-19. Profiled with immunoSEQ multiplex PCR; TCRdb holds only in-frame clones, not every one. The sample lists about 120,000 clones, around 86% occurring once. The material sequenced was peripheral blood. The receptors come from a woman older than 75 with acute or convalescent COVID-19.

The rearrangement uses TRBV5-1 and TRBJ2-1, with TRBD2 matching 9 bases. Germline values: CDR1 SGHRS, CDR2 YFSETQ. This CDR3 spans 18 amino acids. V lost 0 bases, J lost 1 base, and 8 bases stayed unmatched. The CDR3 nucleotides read TGCGCCAGCAGCTTGGCCCGGGGTAGCGGGGGTTCCTACAATGAGCAGTTCTTC. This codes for CASSLARGSGGSYNEQFF.

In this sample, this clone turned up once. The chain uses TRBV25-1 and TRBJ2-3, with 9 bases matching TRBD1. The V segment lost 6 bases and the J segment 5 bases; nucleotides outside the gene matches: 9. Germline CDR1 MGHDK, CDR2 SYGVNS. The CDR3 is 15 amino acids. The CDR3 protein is CASRAGQGVRDTQYF. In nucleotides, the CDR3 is TGTGCCAGCAGGGCGGGACAGGGAGTTAGAGATACGCAGTATTTT. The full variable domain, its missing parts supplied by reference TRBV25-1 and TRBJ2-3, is EADIYQTPRYLVIGTGKKITLECSQTMGHDKMYWYQQDPGMELHLIHYSYGVNSTEKGDLSSESTVSRIRTEHFPLTLESARPSHTSQYLCASRAGQGVRDTQYFGPGTRLTVL.

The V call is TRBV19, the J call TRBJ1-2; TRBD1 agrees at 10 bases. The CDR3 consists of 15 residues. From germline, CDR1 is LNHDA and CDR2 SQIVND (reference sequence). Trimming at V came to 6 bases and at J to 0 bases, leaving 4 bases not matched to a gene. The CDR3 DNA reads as TGTGCCAGTAGGACGACAGGGGGCTCTAACTATGGCTACACCTTC. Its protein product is CASRTTGGSNYGYTF. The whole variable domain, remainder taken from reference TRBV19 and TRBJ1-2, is DGGITQSPKYLFRKEGQNVTLSCEQNLNHDAMYWYRQDPGQGLRLIYYSQIVNDFQKGDIAEGYSVSREKKESFPLTVTSAQKNPTAFYLCASRTTGGSNYGYTFGSGTRLTVV.

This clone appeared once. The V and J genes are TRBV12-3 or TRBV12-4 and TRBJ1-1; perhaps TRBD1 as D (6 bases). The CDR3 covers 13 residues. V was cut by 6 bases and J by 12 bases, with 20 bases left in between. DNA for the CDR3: TGTGCCAGCAGACCGACAGGAACCGTTGGGCCTTTCTTT. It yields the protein CASRPTGTVGPFF.